This TCR beta chain is drawn from a study of T cell responses to AZD1222 COVID-19 vaccine. Overall study results and limits: Unmutated variant regions are reportedly the target of nearly half of TCRs that are spike-specific. Every sample of the repertoires postdated the peak T cell response.

Regarding this clone: Its antigen is not identified.

The CDR3 loop spans 15 amino acids. Looked up from germline, CDR1 is MNHEY and CDR2 is SVGAGI. Trimming took 4 bases from V and 1 from J; bases not matched to a gene: 6. Assay: immunoSEQ multiplex PCR; the TCRdb copy retains only in-frame clones and omits some. Of approximately 130,000 clones listed, roughly 90% are singletons. The chain joins TRBV6-5 to TRBJ1-1; TRBD1 aligns across 7 bases. The receptor's source is an adult who received the AZD1222 COVID-19 vaccine. The sequencing here drew on peripheral blood, taken 28 days after the second AZD1222 dose. The CDR3, as DNA: TGTGCCAGCAGTTCCCGACAGGGAAGGAACACTGAAGCTTTCTTT. This codes for CASSSRQGRNTEAFF.